This T cell receptor (beta chain) was captured by sequencing in a study of T cells after yellow fever vaccination (dated by TCRdb to between 2018 and 2020). Broadly, across the study: The SMART-Seq v4 Ultra Low Input RNA kit was used to prepare libraries from fractions with low cell numbers. Bulk TCR alpha and beta repertoires were sequenced longitudinally to track T-cell clones before and after primary and booster YFV17D yellow fever vaccination. Blood was drawn at multiple timepoints before and after primary and secondary immunization, with bulk PBMC replicates and cell subsets isolated. Two healthy male donors, one aged 18 to 30 and one aged 30 to 39 years, were included in the cohort. What the study reported, not specific to this receptor: Compared with the primary T-cell response, the secondary T-cell response was weaker but faster, peaking on day 5 rather than day 15. Because only two donors were included in the study, the extent to which the findings can be generalized is limited. A small fraction of clonotypes showed up in both the CD4 and CD8 compartments, probably as a result of convergent recombination. After the booster, most clones that had expanded after primary vaccination were detected again (around 96% of CD4 and 70% to 90% of CD8), suggesting broad maintenance of memory. Because abundant contaminating clonotypes from the bulk population could be contained in FACS-sorted repertoires, computational filtering was required.

The CDR3 has 14 amino acids, counting the end cysteine and phenylalanine. Only the CDR3 DNA is retained, 42 bases long and in frame from the first base. As encoded in the germline V gene, CDR1 is SGHRS while CDR2 is YFSETQ. Trimming takes 3 bases from V and 4 bases from J, and the germline ends sit 13 bases apart. TCR cDNA was made using 5'RACE template switching, a step that added a universal primer site and unique molecular identifiers. Priming for cDNA synthesis came from both the TCR alpha and TCR beta constant segments. Two PCR steps were used to amplify libraries, with sample barcodes and sequencing adapters being added in the second step. Sequencing of libraries was performed on Illumina HiSeq 2500 (2x100 bp) or NovaSeq (2x150 bp). In the original analysis: MIGEC was used to demultiplex reads and collapse the reads into UMI consensus sequences, and MiXCR was used for V(D)J alignment. Vaccine-responding clonotypes were defined with edgeR using replicate PBMC samples, requiring FDR below 0.01 and a log2 fold change above 5 up to day 15. Each bulk clonotype received a CD4 or CD8 identity based on whether the sequenced CD4 or CD8 repertoire contained that clonotype at higher abundance. The public reads were reprocessed in TCRdb via fastp at Q25 and MiXCR, keeping in-frame beta chains. Merged by CDR3 protein, the rows form single entries marked with the most common genes and DNA. TCRdb, not the authors, supplied the V and J calls. This sample is represented by fewer than 150,000 distinct CDR3 sequences; roughly 7.9% of them were singletons. More than 2.5% of the sample is taken by the ten largest.

The treatment or condition tag for this specimen amounts to: live attenuated yellow fever vaccine strain. PBMCs were isolated from peripheral blood using a standard Ficoll-Paque protocol. CD4 and CD8 T-cell fractions were isolated with Dynabeads CD4 and CD8 positive selection kits. RNA was extracted with TriZol from bulk PBMCs, CD4 and CD8 fractions, and dextramer-positive and dextramer-negative fractions. A word on this clonotype: What antigen it recognizes has not been identified. Base qualities are not recorded, but no much larger clone differs from it by a single base.

This receptor was taken from a man between 18 and 29 years old who received the YFV17D yellow fever vaccine. Rearrangement joined TRBV5-1 to TRBJ2-5; tentative D gene TRBD1, with 6 bases matching. Sequenced material: CD4+ T cells sorted from PBMCs, taken approximately 47 days after the first yellow fever vaccination. The CDR3 in this case is CASSWGQMAETQYF. The nucleotides read TGCGCCAGCAGCTGGGGGCAGATGGCAGAGACCCAGTACTTC.